This record looks at one T cell receptor (beta chain) sequence and its context. Its antigen is unknown. The data stem from a study of shared clonotypes between healthy human individuals. Study-wide results and limits: A small donor pool kept down the genetic and exposure-history diversity that was represented.

Profiling relied on immunoSEQ multiplex PCR, and the TCRdb table lists in-frame clones only, not all of them. The sample lists some 900,000 clones, around 80% occurring once. Adult donors, all healthy and HIV-negative, had no recent acute infections or vaccinations. Memory CD4+ cells were the fraction left after CD45RA+ naive selection. The V and J ends lost 5 bases and 4 bases, in that order; junction bases with no gene match: 5. CDR3 length equals 14 residues. In germline, CDR1 is MNHEY, CDR2 SVGAGI. This chain connects TRBV6-5 to TRBJ1-2; TRBD1 agrees at 9 bases. The TCR originated in a young man in good health. The sequenced sample was memory CD4+ T cells sorted from blood. As to subset: CD45RA-negative fraction. The CDR3 region has the DNA TGTGCCAGCAGTACAGGGGGCACAGGCTATGGCTACACCTTC. Translated, it gives CASSTGGTGYGYTF.